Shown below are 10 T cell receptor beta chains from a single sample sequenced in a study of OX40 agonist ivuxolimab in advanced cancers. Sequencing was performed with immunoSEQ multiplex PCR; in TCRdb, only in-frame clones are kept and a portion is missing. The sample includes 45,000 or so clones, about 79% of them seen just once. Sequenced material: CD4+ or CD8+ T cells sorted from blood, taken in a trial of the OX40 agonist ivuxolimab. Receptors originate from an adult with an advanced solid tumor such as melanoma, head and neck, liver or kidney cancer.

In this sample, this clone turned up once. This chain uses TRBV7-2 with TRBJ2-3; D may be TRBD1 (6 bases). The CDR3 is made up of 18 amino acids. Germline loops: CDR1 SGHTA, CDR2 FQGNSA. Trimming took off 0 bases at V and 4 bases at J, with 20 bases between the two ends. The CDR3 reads CASSLAGQGPSGADTQYF. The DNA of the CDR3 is TGTGCCAGCAGCTTAGCGGGGCAGGGGCCTTCGGGCGCAGATACGCAGTATTTT.

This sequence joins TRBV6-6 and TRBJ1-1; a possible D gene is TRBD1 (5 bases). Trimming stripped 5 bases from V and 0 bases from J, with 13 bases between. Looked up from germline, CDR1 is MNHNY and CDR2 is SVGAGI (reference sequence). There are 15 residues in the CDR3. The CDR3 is CASSLTGTLNTEAFF. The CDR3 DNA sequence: TGTGCCAGCAGTCTTACCGGGACCCTGAACACTGAAGCTTTCTTT.

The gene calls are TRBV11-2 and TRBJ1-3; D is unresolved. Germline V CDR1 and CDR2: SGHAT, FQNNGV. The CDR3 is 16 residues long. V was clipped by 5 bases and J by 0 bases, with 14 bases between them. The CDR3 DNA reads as TGTGCCAGCAGCAATTGGGCCTTAAGCTCTGGAAACACCATATATTTT. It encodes CASSNWALSSGNTIYF.

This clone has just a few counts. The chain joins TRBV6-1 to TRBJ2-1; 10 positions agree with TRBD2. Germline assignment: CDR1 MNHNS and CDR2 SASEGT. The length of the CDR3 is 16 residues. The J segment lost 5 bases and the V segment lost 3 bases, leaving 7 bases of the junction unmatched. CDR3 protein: CASSDLAGVGNNEQFF. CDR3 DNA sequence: TGTGCCAGCAGTGATCTAGCGGGAGTGGGTAACAATGAGCAGTTCTTC.

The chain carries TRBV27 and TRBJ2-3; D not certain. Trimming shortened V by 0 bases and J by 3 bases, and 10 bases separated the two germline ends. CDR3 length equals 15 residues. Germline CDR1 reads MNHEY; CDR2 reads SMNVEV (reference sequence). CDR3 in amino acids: CASSLSVALTDTQYF. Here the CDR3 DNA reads TGTGCCAGCAGTTTATCCGTGGCGTTGACAGATACGCAGTATTTT.

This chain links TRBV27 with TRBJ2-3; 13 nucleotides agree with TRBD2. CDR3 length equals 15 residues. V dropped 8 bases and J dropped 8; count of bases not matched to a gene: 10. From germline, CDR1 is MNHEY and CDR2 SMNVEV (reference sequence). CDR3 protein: CASSYGLAGVGTQYF. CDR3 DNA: TGTGCCAGCTCTTATGGACTAGCGGGGGTGGGTACGCAGTATTTT.

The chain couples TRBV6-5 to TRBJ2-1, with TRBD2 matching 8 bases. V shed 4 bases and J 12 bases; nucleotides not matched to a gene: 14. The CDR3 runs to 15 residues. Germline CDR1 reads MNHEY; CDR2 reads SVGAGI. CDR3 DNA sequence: TGTGCCAGCAGTTCGGGGTTTAGCGGGGCTCGGGCGCAGTTCTTC. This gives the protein CASSSGFSGARAQFF.

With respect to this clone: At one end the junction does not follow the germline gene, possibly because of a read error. The CDR3 reads CASSSTTTGLGVNVLTF. CDR3 DNA sequence: TGTGCCAGCAGTTCAACCACAACAGGGTTAGGGGTCAACGTCCTGACTTTC. The V gene is TRBV27, the J gene TRBJ2-6; tentatively, D is TRBD1 (6 bases). Germline V gene sequence: CDR1 MNHEY, CDR2 SMNVEV (reference sequence). The CDR3 has 17 residues. Supplemented by reference TRBV27 and TRBJ2-6, the full variable domain reads EAQVTQNPRYLITVTGKKLTVTCSQNMNHEYMSWYRQDPGLGLRQIYYSMNVEVTDKGDVPEGYKVSRKEKRNFPLILESPSPNQTSLYFCASSSTTTGLGVNVLTFGAGSRLTVL.

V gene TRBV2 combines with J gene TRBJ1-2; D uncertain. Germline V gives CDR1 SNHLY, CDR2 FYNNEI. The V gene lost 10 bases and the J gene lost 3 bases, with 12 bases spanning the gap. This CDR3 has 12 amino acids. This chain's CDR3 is CAKLEGDYGYTF. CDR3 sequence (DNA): TGTGCCAAACTGGAGGGCGACTATGGCTACACCTTC. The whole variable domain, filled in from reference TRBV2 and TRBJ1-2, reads EPEVTQTPSHQVTQMGQEVILRCVPISNHLYFYWYRQILGQKVEFLVSFYNNEISEKSEIFDDQFSVERPDGSNFTLKIRSTKLEDSAMYFCAKLEGDYGYTFGSGTRLTVV.

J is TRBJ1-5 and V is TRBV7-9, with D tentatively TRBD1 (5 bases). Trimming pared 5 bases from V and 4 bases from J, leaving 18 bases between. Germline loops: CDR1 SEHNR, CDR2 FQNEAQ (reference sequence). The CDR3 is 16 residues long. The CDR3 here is CASSPPPAGGNQPQHF. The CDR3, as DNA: TGTGCCAGCAGCCCACCGCCGGCGGGGGGAAATCAGCCCCAGCATTTT.